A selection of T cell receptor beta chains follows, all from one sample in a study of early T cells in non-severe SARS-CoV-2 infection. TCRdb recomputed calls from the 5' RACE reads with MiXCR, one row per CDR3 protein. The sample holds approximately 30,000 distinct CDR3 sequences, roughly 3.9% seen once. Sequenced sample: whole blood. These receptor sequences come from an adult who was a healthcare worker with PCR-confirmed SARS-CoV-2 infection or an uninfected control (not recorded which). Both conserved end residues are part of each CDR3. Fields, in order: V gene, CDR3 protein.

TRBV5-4	CASSSKTRGRINYGYTF
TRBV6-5	CASSYSGPGKTQYF
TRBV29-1	CSVANGLITDTQYF
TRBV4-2	CASSQDTARTPYEQYF
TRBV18	CASSPPGHYGYTF
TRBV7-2	CASSPGQGALGYTF
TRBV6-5	CASSYFGTGNTEAFF
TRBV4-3	CASSQDSLLQADYGYTF
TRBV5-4	CASSSRQGASSYNEQFF
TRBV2	CASYPLAGVSDTQYF
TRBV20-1	CSARVAGAAYNEQFF
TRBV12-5	CASGTVPGLAGGLTDTQYF
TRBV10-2	CASRERDRAQHF
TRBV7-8	CATRQGAGNQPQHF
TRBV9	CASSPGTSGSLAKNIQYF
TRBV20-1	CSAEEVNEQFF
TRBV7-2	CATSRQGGPDTQYF
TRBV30	CAWGPGTGFVYEQYF
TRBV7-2	CASSLTGTTTYEQYF
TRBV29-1	CSVSPIVDEQFF
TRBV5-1	CASSSIPGATNTEAFF
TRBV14	CASSVRGGSYEQYF
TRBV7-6	CASSPFPRGSTGELFF
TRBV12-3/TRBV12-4	CASRSFPGQNYGYTF
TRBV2	CASRSEVDTEAFF
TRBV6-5	CASSREWGSNEKLFF
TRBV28	CVSMGQGTANYGYTF
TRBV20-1	CSARNQIQAQYGYTF
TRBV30	CAWRAPRFSYEQYF
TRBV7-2	CASSLRSPLGSSYNEQFF
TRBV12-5	CASGLVRMNYGYTF
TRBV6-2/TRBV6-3	CASSGLAGPHFSYEQYF
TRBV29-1	CSVGGLRGETQYF
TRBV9	CASSGQGAGELFF
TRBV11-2	CASSLRPGQGGSGANVLTF
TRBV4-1	CASSRSGDSNTEAFF
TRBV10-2	CASSYRNTGELFF
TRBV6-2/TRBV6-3	CASSYWTDEVYGYTF
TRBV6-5	CASSYSWGARPNYGYTF
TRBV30	CAWIRDTQFTEAFF
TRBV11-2	CASSHNYGYTF
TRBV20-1	CSARVTDTQYF
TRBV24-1	CATSEPTGSGEKLFF
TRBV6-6	CASSYWGEAFF
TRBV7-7	CASSPYIDTGELFF
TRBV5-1	CASSQGYRVGVEQFF
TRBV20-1	CSALQMGKETQYF
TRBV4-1	CASSQSRGHTDTQYF